The rows below give T cell receptor beta chains drawn from one sample of a study of T cells in Graves' hyperthyroidism and ophthalmopathy. Using its own MiXCR run on the multiplex PCR reads, TCRdb lists one record per CDR3 protein. This sample carries under 400,000 distinct CDR3 sequences, over 15% of them seen once, and the ten largest clones take 33%. Sequencing used blood. These receptor sequences come from a young man with Graves' hyperthyroidism. Both conserved end residues are part of each CDR3. The D gene is left open where the match is weak. Size is stated for part of the rows, as once, few or many counts, or as a class when the clone is expanded.

j_call | v_call | clone_size | cdr3_length | d_call | cdr3_aa | cdr3_nt
TRBJ2-3 | TRBV15 | few | 16 | TRBD1 | CATSREWQGAADTQYF | TGTGCCACCAGCAGAGAGTGGCAGGGGGCGGCTGATACGCAGTATTTT
TRBJ2-5 | TRBV20-1 | many | 12 | - | CSALDLEETRYF | TGCAGTGCTCTTGACTTGGAAGAGACCCGGTACTTC
TRBJ1-2 | TRBV19 | - | 14 | TRBD1 | CASSWDRGAYGYTF | TGTGCCAGTAGTTGGGACAGGGGAGCCTATGGCTACACCTTC
TRBJ2-3 | TRBV7-6 | - | 22 | TRBD2 | CASSLGSRGLMTSGKETDTQYF | TGTGCCAGCAGCTTAGGCTCGCGCGGGTTAATGACTAGCGGGAAAGAAACAGATACGCAGTATTTT
TRBJ2-5 | TRBV7-9 | many | 13 | - | CASSPRDSETQYF | TGTGCCAGCAGCCCCAGGGATTCGGAGACCCAGTACTTC
TRBJ2-7 | TRBV20-1 | many | 14 | - | CSARDMGDYYEQYF | TGCAGTGCTAGAGATATGGGCGACTACTACGAGCAGTACTTC
TRBJ2-7 | TRBV28 | many | 13 | - | CASSLQGRAEQYF | TGTGCCAGCAGTTTACAGGGGCGGGCCGAGCAGTACTTC
TRBJ2-1 | TRBV6-1 | many | 14 | TRBD1 | CASRRDRGRLEQFF | TGTGCCAGCAGGAGGGACAGGGGGCGCCTTGAGCAGTTCTTC
TRBJ2-7 | TRBV10-3 | many | 14 | TRBD2 | CAISATGREDEQYF | TGTGCCATCAGCGCGACTGGGCGGGAGGACGAGCAGTACTTC
TRBJ2-7 | TRBV20-1 | many | 14 | TRBD2 | CSASSGSSSYEQYF | TGCAGTGCTTCTAGCGGGAGTAGCTCCTACGAGCAGTACTTC
TRBJ1-1 | TRBV12-3/TRBV12-4 | many | 15 | - | CASSWATGGNTEAFF | TGTGCCAGCAGTTGGGCGACAGGCGGGAACACTGAAGCTTTCTTT
TRBJ2-3 | TRBV20-1 | many | 17 | - | CSAQGSSLPDSTDTQYF | TGCAGTGCCCAGGGGTCTAGCCTACCTGATTCCACAGATACGCAGTATTTT
TRBJ2-1 | TRBV20-1 | many | 16 | TRBD2 | CSAPITTSGRYNEQFF | TGCAGTGCTCCGATCACGACTAGCGGGAGGTACAATGAGCAGTTCTTC
TRBJ2-7 | TRBV9 | few | 14 | - | CASNKGGPRYEQYF | TGTGCCAGCAATAAAGGAGGGCCTCGGTACGAGCAGTACTTC
TRBJ2-2 | TRBV29-1 | - | 16 | - | CSVGLQGKTNTGELFF | TGCAGCGTGGGACTACAGGGGAAAACGAACACCGGGGAGCTGTTTTTT
TRBJ2-1 | TRBV11-2 | - | 15 | TRBD2 | CASSRLAGGTNEQFF | TGTGCCAGCAGCCGACTAGCGGGAGGTACGAATGAGCAGTTCTTC
TRBJ1-5 | TRBV27 | many | 13 | - | CASSFKPLGPQHF | TGTGCCAGCAGTTTTAAGCCGCTTGGGCCCCAGCATTTT
TRBJ1-2 | TRBV11-2 | many | 16 | TRBD1 | CASSTTKRQGNYGYTF | TGTGCCAGCAGCACGACGAAGAGACAGGGAAACTATGGCTACACCTTC
TRBJ1-4 | TRBV5-1 | many | 15 | - | CASSLEGAANEKLFF | TGCGCCAGCAGCTTGGAAGGGGCTGCTAATGAAAAACTGTTTTTT
TRBJ2-7 | TRBV11-2 | few | 13 | - | CASSLTMQPEQYF | TGTGCCAGCAGCTTAACGATGCAACCAGAACAGTACTTC
TRBJ2-5 | TRBV10-3 | few | 15 | TRBD1 | CAISGTGISQETQYF | TGTGCCATCAGTGGGACAGGGATATCCCAAGAGACCCAGTACTTC
TRBJ2-5 | TRBV7-6 | many | 17 | TRBD2 | CASSLTGQSGSRKTQYF | TGTGCCAGCAGCTTAACGGGCCAGAGCGGGAGTAGGAAGACCCAGTACTTC
TRBJ2-7 | TRBV15 | few | 15 | - | CATSREGGGFYEQYF | TGTGCCACCAGCAGAGAAGGAGGGGGTTTCTACGAGCAGTACTTC
TRBJ1-4 | TRBV2 | - | 16 | - | CASRRQQGATNEKLFF | TGTGCCAGCAGGAGACAACAGGGTGCAACTAATGAAAAACTGTTTTTT
TRBJ2-2 | TRBV5-1 | - | 13 | - | CASSFSVTGELFF | TGCGCCAGCAGCTTTTCGGTCACCGGGGAGCTGTTTTTT
TRBJ2-2 | TRBV28 | many | 16 | - | CASSLMGLPNTGELFF | TGTGCCAGCAGTTTAATGGGACTCCCGAACACCGGGGAGCTGTTTTTT
TRBJ2-2 | TRBV9 | - | 12 | - | CASSAYTGELFF | TGTGCCAGCAGCGCATACACCGGGGAGCTGTTTTTT
TRBJ2-1 | TRBV5-1 | many | 12 | - | CASGGAYNEQFF | TGCGCCAGCGGGGGAGCCTACAATGAGCAGTTCTTC
TRBJ2-5 | TRBV3-1 | many | 15 | - | CASSPTGTSRETQYF | TGTGCCAGCAGCCCTACAGGGACTTCGCGGGAGACCCAGTACTTC
TRBJ1-1 | TRBV6-1 | many | 12 | - | CASRVDTTEAFF | TGTGCCAGCAGGGTAGACACCACTGAAGCTTTCTTT
TRBJ2-3 | TRBV9 | - | 14 | - | CASSVRGSTDTQYF | TGTGCCAGCAGCGTAAGGGGATCCACAGATACGCAGTATTTT